The clone carrying this TCR beta chain was picked up many times. A much more abundant neighbour one base away suggests this may be a read error. This record belongs to a study of tumor-infiltrating lymphocytes in oesophageal squamous cell carcinoma. The CDR3 has 13 residues. Deletions cut 1 base from V and 11 bases from J, with 14 bases between. The germline CDR1 and CDR2 sequences are SGHNT and YENEEA. TCRdb re-called the PCR reads with MiXCR, one entry per CDR3 protein. The table has about 20,000 distinct CDR3 sequences, approximately 40% seen once. The chain combines TRBV11-3 with TRBJ2-5; no clear D gene. The sample taken for sequencing was esophageal tumor tissue. The origin of this receptor is a male donor with esophageal squamous cell carcinoma. CDR3 loop: CASSLAIYNEQYF. The CDR3 region has the DNA TGTGCCAGCAGCTTAGCTATCTACAATGAGCAGTACTTC.